This is a list of T cell receptor beta chains from one sample in a study of post-analysis software for immune sequencing data. Using its own MiXCR run on the PCR reads, TCRdb lists one record per CDR3 protein. The sample holds about 770,000 distinct CDR3 sequences, under 60% seen once. Sequencing was done on a sample of blood. These receptors were taken from a girl between 10 and 17 years old with multiple sclerosis. Each CDR3 is given with its conserved first and last residue. A D gene is named only where the DNA matches it firmly. Only some rows state a clone size, as once, few, many or a class for expanded clones.

j_call clone_size v_call d_call cdr3_nt cdr3_aa
TRBJ2-2 . TRBV24-1 . TGTGCCACCAGTGACCCCAACGGGAAAGTAGTGACCGGGGAGCTGTTTTTT CATSDPNGKVVTGELFF
TRBJ2-5 few TRBV4-3 TRBD2 TGCGCCAGCAGCCAAGATTTCGGGCTAGCGGAAGAGACCCAGTACTTC CASSQDFGLAEETQYF
TRBJ2-1 few TRBV7-2 TRBD2 TGTGCCAGCAGCTGGGGACTAGCCAATGAGCAGTTCTTC CASSWGLANEQFF
TRBJ2-1 . TRBV2 . TGTGCCAGCAGCCGAACGGGGAGTCCCACCTACAATGAGCAGTTCTTC CASSRTGSPTYNEQFF
TRBJ1-1 . TRBV20-1 . TGCAGTGCTAGAGCACGACTAACGAGAGAAGCTTTCTTT CSARARLTREAFF
TRBJ2-1 . TRBV6-4 TRBD2 TGTGCCAGCAGTGACAACGGGAGGGCCAGTGAGCAGTTCTTC CASSDNGRASEQFF
TRBJ2-7 once TRBV6-2/TRBV6-3 TRBD2 TGTGCCAGCAGTTACCTCTCTACTCGGACTAGCGGGAGGTTCTCCTACGAGCAGTACTTC CASSYLSTRTSGRFSYEQYF
TRBJ2-7 . TRBV7-2 TRBD1 TGTGCCAGCAGCGCGACCGGGACAGGGGGCCGAGAGCAGTACTTC CASSATGTGGREQYF
TRBJ1-3 once TRBV29-1 . TGCAGCGTTGACGACGGGTTTAAAAACACCATATATTTT CSVDDGFKNTIYF
TRBJ1-6 . TRBV10-2 . TGCGCCAGCACCCCGCGGGGGTCCTATAATTCACCCCTCCACTTT CASTPRGSYNSPLHF
TRBJ1-1 . TRBV5-8 TRBD1 TGTGCCAGCAGCTTGTCTGACAGGGGAGCTTTCTTT CASSLSDRGAFF